This is a list of T cell receptor beta chains from one sample in a study of blood T cell repertoires in COVID-19. Generated by immunoSEQ multiplex PCR, the TCRdb table keeps only in-frame clones and is missing some. Among 250,000 to 350,000 clones listed, around 87% were seen once. Sequenced input: peripheral blood. These receptor sequences come from a woman aged 45-60 years who had recovered from COVID-19. The CDR3 runs from the conserved cysteine through the conserved F or W. D genes are given only for firm matches. Only part of the rows carry a size: once, few, many, or a class if the clone is expanded.

J gene	clone size	D gene	V gene	CDR3 DNA	CDR3 protein
TRBJ2-7	-	TRBD1	TRBV5-6	TGTGCCAGCAGCTCAATGGACAGGGATCACTGGGCGCAGTACTTC	CASSSMDRDHWAQYF
TRBJ1-5	-	-	TRBV28	TGTGCCAGCAGTTTAATTCAGGGGCGAGGAAATCAGCCCCAGCATTTT	CASSLIQGRGNQPQHF
TRBJ2-3	-	-	TRBV11-2	TGTGCCAGCAGCTTAGGGCGGATGGATACGCAGTATTTT	CASSLGRMDTQYF
TRBJ1-5	-	-	TRBV2	TGTGCCAGCAGTGAGGGGCGGGGTAGCAATCAGCCCCAGCATTTT	CASSEGRGSNQPQHF
TRBJ2-3	-	TRBD2	TRBV7-6	TGTGCCAGCAGCCAAGGACTAGCAACAGATACGCAGTATTTT	CASSQGLATDTQYF
TRBJ1-3	-	-	TRBV5-1	TGCGCCAGCAGAACACAGGGTGGAGGAAACACCATATATTTT	CASRTQGGGNTIYF
TRBJ2-3	-	TRBD2	TRBV10-2	TGCGCCAGCAGTGTTAGCGGGCGTACAGATACGCAGTATTTT	CASSVSGRTDTQYF
TRBJ1-2	once	-	TRBV3-1/TRBV3-2	TGTGCCAGCAGTCAATCCCTTTATGGCTACACCTTC	CASSQSLYGYTF
TRBJ1-2	few	-	TRBV2	TGTGCCAGCAGTCCTACAGGGATCAATGGCTACACCTTC	CASSPTGINGYTF
TRBJ2-7	-	-	TRBV29-1	TGCAGCGTATCCCGACAGGCCAACTACGAGCAGTACTTC	CSVSRQANYEQYF
TRBJ2-5	-	TRBD1	TRBV30	TGTGCCTGGAGAAACAGGGGGATGGAGACCCAGTACTTC	CAWRNRGMETQYF
TRBJ2-1	-	TRBD2	TRBV12-5	TGTGCTAGTGGTCGGGGACTAGCGGAGGCCGATGAGCAGTTCTTC	CASGRGLAEADEQFF
TRBJ2-5	-	-	TRBV10-3	TGTGCCATCAGTGAGTCCCAGGTGGGCCAAGAGACCCAGTACTTC	CAISESQVGQETQYF
TRBJ2-5	-	TRBD2	TRBV28	TGTGCCAGCAGTTGGGGACTAGCGGGAGTAGGAGAGACCCAGTACTTC	CASSWGLAGVGETQYF
TRBJ1-2	-	-	TRBV6-5	TGTGCCAGCACAGGGAACCGGTTAGGCTACACCTTC	CASTGNRLGYTF
TRBJ1-3	-	-	TRBV7-2	TGTGCCAGCAGTTCAAATGGAAACACCATATATTTT	CASSSNGNTIYF
TRBJ2-2	-	TRBD2	TRBV7-2	TGTGCCAGCAGCCCCCGATGGACTAGCACGGGTAGGGACACCGGGGAGCTGTTTTTT	CASSPRWTSTGRDTGELFF
TRBJ2-3	-	-	TRBV6-2/TRBV6-3	TGTGCCAGCAGTTACCGGCGGGGTTGGTCAGATACGCAGTATTTT	CASSYRRGWSDTQYF
TRBJ2-1	-	TRBD1	TRBV5-8	TGTGCCAGCAGCTGGACAGGCTCCTACAATGAGCAGTTCTTC	CASSWTGSYNEQFF
TRBJ1-1	-	-	TRBV6-5	TGTGCCAGCAGTTTTAACAGGGTCAGCACTGAAGCTTTCTTT	CASSFNRVSTEAFF
TRBJ2-3	-	TRBD2	TRBV29-1	TGCAGCGCCGCCCCTAGCGGGAGGCCAGATACGCAGTATTTT	CSAAPSGRPDTQYF
TRBJ2-3	-	TRBD2	TRBV5-4	TGTGCCAGCAGCTTAGATCTAGCGGGGGGGCAGAGGGATACGCAGTATTTT	CASSLDLAGGQRDTQYF
TRBJ2-3	few	-	TRBV10-1	TGCGCCAGCAGTGAGTCCGGTAGCACAGATACGCAGTATTTT	CASSESGSTDTQYF
TRBJ1-1	-	-	TRBV5-1	TGCGCCAGCAGCTTGGTTCTCGGGACAGAAGCTTTCTTT	CASSLVLGTEAFF
TRBJ2-1	-	TRBD2	TRBV4-3	TGCGCCAGCAGCCAATACTCCCCCAGGGGGACTAGCGGGGTGCGAGAGCAGTTCTTC	CASSQYSPRGTSGVREQFF
TRBJ1-1	-	-	TRBV6-6	TGTGCCAGCAGTCCTCGTGCTGAGTCGACTGAAGCTTTCTTT	CASSPRAESTEAFF
TRBJ2-3	-	TRBD1	TRBV7-9	TGTGCCAGCAGCTTAGTAGTTGGGACAGGGGGCACAGATACGCAGTATTTT	CASSLVVGTGGTDTQYF
TRBJ1-1	once	TRBD1	TRBV6-5	TGTGCCAGCAGTATTGACAGGGGGAACACTGAAGCTTTCTTT	CASSIDRGNTEAFF